This T cell receptor beta chain was recorded in a study of blood T cell repertoires in COVID-19. The wider study: Acute and convalescent COVID-19 samples came from the United States, Italy and Spain. PBMCs, B-cell-depleted T cells, or T cells were the source of the cDNA or gDNA that made up the material.

During active infection, Seattle patients enrolled and were then monitored through disease. Trimming shortened V by 0 bases and J by 4 bases, and 5 bases separated the two germline ends. CDR3 size: 12 residues. Germline V lookup: CDR1 SGHRS, CDR2 YFSETQ. In the original workflow: Using reference gene primer amplification, nucleated cell counts were estimated. TCRdb's table, derived via immunoSEQ multiplex PCR, lists solely in-frame clones and lacks some. D and trimming were read from the DNA, whereas the V and J calls and clone size are those reported in that table. The data show approximately 100,000 clones, about 90% seen once.

This clonotype was obtained from a human donor with COVID-19, enrolled during active disease. The donor label of this sample is uncertain. The sample was peripheral blood. V gene TRBV5-1 combines with J gene TRBJ2-7; D gene unclear. This chain's CDR3 is CASSLDGYEQYF. The CDR3 coding sequence is TGCGCCAGCAGCTTGGACGGTTACGAGCAGTACTTC.